Below, 5 T cell receptor beta chains from the same sample are listed, as sequenced in a study of blood T cells in healthy people across ages. A sample-barcoded 5' primer and a J-beta primer mix were used in a second PCR of roughly 7 to 12 cycles. TCRdb passed the 5' RACE reads through MiXCR, listing each CDR3 protein once. The data show roughly 1,300,000 distinct CDR3 sequences, with approximately 59% seen just once and about 6.7% held by the top ten. Sequenced input: blood. Source of these receptors: a man between 18 and 29 years old in good health.

The chain carries TRBV7-8 and TRBJ1-2; maybe TRBD1 (5 bases). The CDR3 is made up of 15 amino acids. The V gene lost 4 bases and the J gene lost 6 bases, with 18 bases spanning the gap. Germline V lookup: CDR1 SGHVS, CDR2 FQNEAQ. CDR3 amino acids: CASSSLGGATDGYTF. The CDR3 DNA follows: TGTGCCAGCAGCTCCTTAGGAGGGGCGACGGATGGCTACACCTTC.

This clonotype was recorded a few times. The chain links TRBV24-1 to TRBJ2-3; D might be TRBD2 (5 bases). This CDR3 is 14 amino acids long. The germline CDR1 and CDR2 sequences are KGHDR and SFDVKD. Trimming removed 1 base at V and 6 bases at J, with 10 bases between. As DNA, the CDR3 is TGTGCCACCAGTGATTTCCCCGAGGGCGATACGCAGTATTTT. Protein product: CATSDFPEGDTQYF.

The chain recombines TRBV6-6 with TRBJ1-6; TRBD1 matches 9 bases. This CDR3 has 15 amino acids. Germline lookup yields CDR1 MNHNY and CDR2 SVGAGI (reference sequence). V shed 0 bases and J 9 bases; nucleotides not matched to a gene: 3. This CDR3 is CASSYSGTGSSPLHF. The DNA of the CDR3 is TGTGCCAGCAGTTACTCGGGGACAGGGTCTTCACCCCTCCACTTT.

The CDR3 spells CASSLIDLEGHGYTF. The CDR3, as DNA: TGCGCCAGCAGCTTGATTGATTTGGAGGGCCATGGCTACACCTTC. The genes are TRBV5-1 and TRBJ1-2; D gene unclear. Trimming removed 1 base at V and 6 bases at J, with 16 bases between. Germline-derived CDR1 and CDR2 are SGHRS and YFSETQ. CDR3 length: 15 amino acids.

This chain links TRBV10-3 with TRBJ1-2; D is unresolved. V was clipped by 2 bases and J by 8 bases, with 21 bases between them. The CDR3 spans 16 residues. Germline V gives CDR1 ENHRY, CDR2 SYGVKD. CDR3: CAISERMGSPEEGYTF. As DNA, the CDR3 is TGTGCCATCAGTGAGCGCATGGGGAGCCCCGAGGAGGGCTACACCTTC.